This TCR beta chain was obtained from a study of cytomegalovirus exposure and HLA in healthy donors. PCR primers comprised 60 Vbeta and 13 Jbeta primers. Some clones are missing from TCRdb's copy, which holds only in-frame ones; the method was immunoSEQ multiplex PCR. The sample carries roughly 180,000 clones, approximately 82% recorded once. Per the germline V gene, CDR1 is GTSNPN and CDR2 is SVGIG (reference sequence). The V gene lost 7 bases and the J gene lost 9 bases, with 22 bases spanning the gap. CDR3 length: 14 amino acids. The V and J genes are TRBV30 and TRBJ1-3; no clear D gene. This TCR derives from a woman in her late teens or twenties in good health and CMV-seropositive. The material sequenced was PBMCs. DNA for the CDR3: TGTGCCTTACGTACCGGGAGCTACGCGGGCACCATATATTTT. Protein sequence: CALRTGSYAGTIYF.